The 20 T cell receptor beta chains below come from one sample, sequenced in a study of T-cell reconstitution after alpha-beta-depleted transplantation in children. This sample's TCRbeta library carried unique molecular identifier barcodes. MiXCR was run by TCRdb on the PCR reads, yielding one entry per CDR3 protein. The data show around 530,000 distinct CDR3 sequences, approximately 32% seen once. This specimen was PBMCs from the stem cell graft donor, taken from the stem cell graft. These receptors all stem from a human donor who donated a stem cell graft to a child with aplastic anemia.

This chain links TRBV2 with TRBJ1-3; D is ambiguous. The germline gives CDR1 SNHLY, CDR2 FYNNEI. The CDR3 is 13 amino acids. V lost 8 bases and J lost 0, with 8 bases in between. The CDR3 sequence is CASRGFSGNTIYF. As DNA, the CDR3 is TGTGCCAGCCGAGGCTTCTCTGGAAACACCATATATTTT. Full variable domain (outside the CDR3, taken from reference TRBV2 and TRBJ1-3): EPEVTQTPSHQVTQMGQEVILRCVPISNHLYFYWYRQILGQKVEFLVSFYNNEISEKSEIFDDQFSVERPDGSNFTLKIRSTKLEDSAMYFCASRGFSGNTIYFGEGSWLTVV.

Only a few counts were recorded for this clonotype. This sequence joins TRBV6-5 and TRBJ2-7; 12 bases match TRBD2. The CDR3 spans 16 residues. The V gene's germline CDR1 is MNHEY and CDR2 SVGAGI. The junction had 7 bases not matched to a gene; V was cut back by 0 bases and J by 7 bases. The CDR3: CASSYSQLAGGGEQYF. DNA for the CDR3: TGTGCCAGCAGTTACTCGCAACTAGCGGGAGGAGGAGAGCAGTACTTC.

The chain couples TRBV12-3 or TRBV12-4 to TRBJ1-1; no firm D call. The CDR3 consists of 11 residues. V lost 1 base and J 10 bases, leaving 7 bases between the germline ends. Here the CDR3 reads CASSLVARAFF. The CDR3 coding sequence is TGTGCCAGCAGTTTAGTTGCTCGAGCTTTCTTT.

The V and J genes are TRBV20-1 and TRBJ1-2; D perhaps matches TRBD1 (5 bases). Trimming left V 6 bases short and J 4 bases short, with 18 bases between. The CDR3 runs 14 residues. CDR1 is DFQATT, CDR2 SNEGSKA, per germline (reference sequence). For the CDR3, the DNA is TGCAGTGCGGAGGGACTAGACGGATTCTATGGCTACACCTTC. It encodes CSAEGLDGFYGYTF.

This clonotype was seen only a few times. This CDR3 is CASSVQDNEQFF. The CDR3 nucleotides are TGTGCCAGCAGCGTACAGGACAATGAGCAGTTCTTC. The rearrangement uses TRBV9 and TRBJ2-1; D remains unclear. The germline V and J ends were trimmed by 1 base and 5 bases, with 4 bases remaining between them. The CDR3 consists of 12 residues. The germline V gene encodes CDR1 SGDLS and CDR2 YYNGEE.

In this sample, this clonotype turned up a few times. The rearrangement uses TRBV27 and TRBJ1-1; 9 bases fit TRBD1. In germline, CDR1 is MNHEY, CDR2 SMNVEV (reference sequence). V was pared by 5 bases and J by 4 bases, with 11 bases of the junction left unmatched. The CDR3 loop spans 16 amino acids. The CDR3 reads CASSLTGGAGFTEAFF. CDR3 coding DNA: TGTGCCAGCAGTCTCACAGGGGGCGCCGGCTTCACTGAAGCTTTCTTT.

The V and J genes are TRBV27 and TRBJ1-1; a possible D gene is TRBD1 (6 bases). The CDR3 totals 17 residues. V lost 5 bases, J lost 0 bases, and 19 bases lay in between. CDR1 MNHEY and CDR2 SMNVEV come from the germline V gene (reference sequence). CDR3 sequence reads: CASSQRGAVTMNTEAFF. DNA for the CDR3: TGTGCCAGCAGTCAAAGGGGGGCTGTTACAATGAACACTGAAGCTTTCTTT.

V gene TRBV6-5 combines with J gene TRBJ1-1; tentatively, D is TRBD1 (6 bases). The germline gives CDR1 MNHEY, CDR2 SVGAGI. CDR3 length: 17 amino acids. V shed 0 bases and J shed 4 bases, with 18 bases lying between them. In nucleotides, the CDR3 is TGTGCCAGCAGTTACTCGATCGAAGGGGGGCAGAGCACTGAAGCTTTCTTT. Encoded protein: CASSYSIEGGQSTEAFF.

The chain recombines TRBV20-1 with TRBJ1-1; D is perhaps TRBD1 (6 bases). V was shortened by 0 bases and J by 5 bases, with 19 bases between the two germline ends. This CDR3 contains 16 residues. Germline V gives CDR1 DFQATT, CDR2 SNEGSKA (reference sequence). CDR3 in DNA: TGCAGTGCTAGAGATGAGGGGGTCTTTTATCTTACTGAAGCTTTCTTT. It specifies CSARDEGVFYLTEAFF.

This clonotype has ten or more counts. This chain connects TRBV6-5 to TRBJ1-1; D may be TRBD1 (6 bases). V was trimmed by 0 bases and J by 10 bases, leaving 15 bases between them. Per germline, CDR1 MNHEY and CDR2 SVGAGI. The CDR3 totals 14 residues. CDR3 sequence (DNA): TGTGCCAGCAGTTACTCGAAATGGACCAGGGGAGCTTTCTTT. Translation gives CASSYSKWTRGAFF.

This clonotype was counted ten times or more. V and J are TRBV29-1 and TRBJ2-3; D remains ambiguous. Between the trimmed V and J ends, which lost 4 bases and 2 bases, there was a span of 10 bases. Germline CDR1 SQVTM, CDR2 ANQGSEA. The CDR3 has 13 amino acids. The CDR3 protein is CSVVGGNTDTQYF. CDR3 DNA: TGCAGCGTTGTTGGCGGAAACACAGATACGCAGTATTTT.

The chain has TRBV2 and TRBJ2-3, with a weak D call TRBD2 (5 bases). Germline V gives CDR1 SNHLY, CDR2 FYNNEI. The CDR3 sequence is 16 residues long. V gave up 4 bases and J gave up 3 bases, with 17 bases separating them. The CDR3 here is CASSAGLVGSTDTQYF. The CDR3 DNA follows: TGTGCCAGCAGTGCTGGACTGGTGGGGAGTACAGATACGCAGTATTTT.

This clonotype showed up just a few times. The CDR3 here is CASSAGTIPNNEQFF. The CDR3 coding sequence is TGTGCCAGCAGCGCTGGGACTATACCGAACAATGAGCAGTTCTTC. The chain employs TRBV7-2 and TRBJ2-1; the match to TRBD2 covers 7 bases. Per germline, CDR1 SGHTA and CDR2 FQGNSA. The CDR3 is 15 amino acids. J was trimmed by 5 bases and V by 5 bases; bases with no gene match: 9.

The CDR3 nucleotides are TGTGCCAGCAGTTACTCGATGATCGTCGAGGGGAGGGCCGCCTACGAGCAGTACGTC. Translating gives CASSYSMIVEGRAAYEQYV. This rearrangement joins TRBV6-2 or TRBV6-3 to TRBJ2-7, with 7 bases that match TRBD2. Germline CDR1 and CDR2: MNHEY and SVGEGT. The CDR3 has 19 residues. The junction had 16 bases not matched to a gene; V was cut back by 0 bases and J by 2 bases.

The CDR3 region is CASSISGYTDTQYF. CDR3 coding DNA: TGTGCCAGTAGTATTTCAGGGTACACAGATACGCAGTATTTT. This chain uses TRBV19 with TRBJ2-3; TRBD1 might be the D (5 bases). Trimming took 3 bases from V and 2 from J, leaving 9 bases between them. From germline, CDR1 is LNHDA and CDR2 SQIVND (reference sequence). CDR3 length equals 14 residues.

This sequence joins TRBV20-1 and TRBJ2-2, with 8 bases fitting TRBD2. V was clipped by 7 bases and J by 0 bases; unmatched bases: 4. The germline V gene has CDR1 DFQATT and CDR2 SNEGSKA (reference sequence). The CDR3 extends over 14 amino acids. DNA of the CDR3: TGCAGTGTTGGTAGCGGGGCGAACACCGGGGAGCTGTTTTTT. Amino acid sequence: CSVGSGANTGELFF.

In this sample, this clonotype turned up a few times. The chain combines TRBV12-3 or TRBV12-4 with TRBJ2-5, with D tentatively TRBD1 (7 bases). Trimming took 6 bases from V and 4 from J, leaving 18 bases between them. The CDR3 is made up of 15 amino acids. Here the CDR3 DNA reads TGTGCCAGCAGGGCACCTAGACAGGGAGGAGAGACCCAGTACTTC. This encodes CASRAPRQGGETQYF.

The V call is TRBV6-1, the J call TRBJ2-7; 8 nucleotides agree with TRBD2. The CDR3 spans 13 residues. The V segment lost 5 bases and the J segment 4 bases; nucleotides outside the gene matches: 4. CDR1 MNHNS and CDR2 SASEGT come from the germline V gene. The CDR3 DNA is TGTGCCAGCAGTCCGCGGGAGGAGTACGAGCAGTACTTC. As protein: CASSPREEYEQYF.

This clonotype has only one observation. The DNA for the CDR3 is TGCGCCAGCAGCGGCAGGGACTCGGCGGTAACAGATACGCAGTATTTT. This encodes CASSGRDSAVTDTQYF. The gene calls are TRBV5-1 and TRBJ2-3; tentative D call: TRBD2 (6 bases). This CDR3 contains 16 residues. Germline lookup yields CDR1 SGHRS and CDR2 YFSETQ. Deletions cut 4 bases from V and 3 bases from J, with 18 bases between.

This clonotype was observed at least ten times. The genes are TRBV29-1 and TRBJ1-2, with a tentative D call TRBD1 (5 bases). The germline gives CDR1 SQVTM, CDR2 ANQGSEA. The CDR3 is 13 residues long. V lost 7 bases and J 3 bases, leaving 15 bases between the germline ends. This chain's CDR3 is CSAGGVGDYGYTF. The CDR3 nucleotides read TGCAGCGCTGGAGGGGTGGGGGACTATGGCTACACCTTC.